These 19 T cell receptor beta chains were all obtained from the same sample, sequenced in a study of blood T cell repertoires in COVID-19 (TCRdb year 2020). The library was built by means of the immunoSEQ multiplex PCR assay. The immuneACCESS repertoire file appears here via TCRdb, limited to in-frame rearrangements. These files lack a portion of the clones; in checked studies, under half of the deficit traces to unresolved V genes, and the cause of the others is not known. Present in this sample are around 100,000 clones, less than 90% of which were seen just once. The ten largest clones take up 1.5% to 2% of the sample. Sample: peripheral blood. These receptors all stem from a man aged 80 or over with acute or convalescent COVID-19.

The rearrangement links TRBV6-6 to TRBJ2-1; possible D gene TRBD1, 6 bases. Trimming stripped 6 bases from V and 4 bases from J, with 13 bases between. The V gene's germline CDR1 is MNHNY and CDR2 SVGAGI (reference sequence). This CDR3 has 14 residues. CDR3 nucleotides: TGTGCCAGCAGCACCGGGACACCATACAATGAGCAGTTCTTC. Translated, it gives CASSTGTPYNEQFF.

This clone was seen once. An end of the junction does not agree with germline; a read error may underlie this. V gene TRBV5-6 combines with J gene TRBJ2-1; 8 bases are shared with TRBD2. Germline-derived CDR1 and CDR2 are SGHDT and YYEEEE. This CDR3 region has 13 residues. CDR3 DNA: TGTGCCAGCAGCTTGGTAGGGGATCTAGCGGGTCTCTTC. Translated: CASSLVGDLAGLF.

The rearrangement joins TRBV6-5 to TRBJ1-4; the D is unclear. V was cut by 2 bases and J by 7 bases, with 11 bases left in between. The CDR3 is made up of 14 amino acids. Germline lookup yields CDR1 MNHEY and CDR2 SVGAGI. The DNA for the CDR3 is TGTGCCAGCAGTTACGGGAGGGTTGGTGAAAAACTGTTTTTT. Encoded protein: CASSYGRVGEKLFF.

V and J are TRBV6-2 or TRBV6-3 and TRBJ1-6; 8 nucleotides line up with TRBD1. V shed 6 bases and J 5 bases; nucleotides not matched to a gene: 9. The CDR3 is 16 residues long. The germline V gene has CDR1 MNHEY and CDR2 SVGEGT. CDR3: CASSDDRGSNNSPLHF. The CDR3 bases are TGTGCCAGCAGCGATGACAGGGGTTCGAATAATTCACCCCTCCACTTT.

The V call is TRBV11-2, the J call TRBJ1-3; the match to TRBD1 covers 10 bases. V was pared by 1 base and J by 5 bases, with 14 bases of the junction left unmatched. The germline gives CDR1 SGHAT, CDR2 FQNNGV. The CDR3 runs 19 residues. CDR3 bases: TGTGCCAGCAGCTTAGGTTCTATCCCGGGACAGGGGTTAAGAAACACCATATATTTT. It specifies CASSLGSIPGQGLRNTIYF.

V is TRBV19 and J is TRBJ2-6; D is unclear. Trimming left V 5 bases short and J 2 bases short, with 4 bases between. The CDR3 has 13 amino acids. Germline lookup yields CDR1 LNHDA and CDR2 SQIVND (reference sequence). In DNA, the CDR3 is TGTGCCAGTAGTCCTACTGGGGCCAACGTCCTGACTTTC. The encoded protein is CASSPTGANVLTF.

The rearrangement uses TRBV6-2 or TRBV6-3 and TRBJ2-2; D is undetermined. The CDR3 loop spans 14 amino acids. The V end lost 6 bases, the J end lost 1 base, and 9 bases lay between the germline ends. Germline CDR1 MNHEY, CDR2 SVGEGT. The CDR3 here is CASSPPLNTGELFF. DNA for the CDR3: TGTGCCAGCAGCCCTCCCCTGAACACCGGGGAGCTGTTTTTT.

The rearrangement links TRBV20-1 to TRBJ2-5, with 11 bases aligning to TRBD2. Germline CDR1 reads DFQATT; CDR2 reads SNEGSKA (reference sequence). The CDR3 is 16 amino acids. The junction had 8 bases not matched to a gene; V was cut back by 3 bases and J by 2 bases. Here the CDR3 reads CSASRLAGGGQETQYF. The CDR3 DNA reads as TGCAGTGCTAGTAGGCTAGCGGGAGGAGGGCAAGAGACCCAGTACTTC.

This chain connects TRBV29-1 to TRBJ1-1; tentative D call: TRBD1 (6 bases). The CDR3 extends over 13 amino acids. Germline V gives CDR1 SQVTM, CDR2 ANQGSEA. V lost 0 bases and J lost 8, with 13 bases in between. The CDR3 bases are TGCAGCGTTGAAGAACAGGGTCTCCCAGAAGCTTTCTTT. Translation gives CSVEEQGLPEAFF. Supplemented by reference TRBV29-1 and TRBJ1-1, the full variable domain reads SAVISQKPSRDICQRGTSLTIQCQVDSQVTMMFWYRQQPGQSLTLIATANQGSEATYESGFVIDKFPISRPNLTFSTLTVSNMSPEDSSIYLCSVEEQGLPEAFFGQGTRLTVV.

The chain links TRBV7-8 to TRBJ2-7; 8 bases line up with TRBD2. Germline V gene lookup returns CDR1 SGHVS and CDR2 FQNEAQ. The length of the CDR3 is 13 residues. J lost 11 bases, V lost 5 bases, and 11 bases had no gene match. CDR3 coding DNA: TGTGCCAGCAGCCGCGGGGGGAGCGCCAGCGAGTACTTC. Its protein product is CASSRGGSASEYF.

The chain combines TRBV6-2 or TRBV6-3 with TRBJ2-5, with D maybe TRBD2 (6 bases). CDR1 and CDR2 from the germline V gene are MNHEY and SVGEGT. The CDR3 is 15 residues long. The V gene lost 4 bases and the J gene lost 1 base, with 13 bases spanning the gap. CDR3 bases: TGTGCCAGCAGTTCTCGGGCGGGGATCCAAGAGACCCAGTACTTC. Its protein product is CASSSRAGIQETQYF.

The chain is built from TRBV30 and TRBJ1-4; possibly TRBD1 for D (6 bases). CDR1 is GTSNPN and CDR2 is SVGIG in the germline V gene (reference sequence). CDR3 length equals 13 residues. V dropped 8 bases and J dropped 8 bases, with 18 bases sitting between them. CDR3 DNA sequence: TGTGCCCTCGATTGGGGGGGCGGAGAAAAACTGTTTTTT. Encoded protein: CALDWGGGEKLFF.

The chain couples TRBV6-2 or TRBV6-3 to TRBJ2-3, with TRBD2 matching over 8 bases. CDR1 and CDR2 (germline): MNHEY, SVGEGT. CDR3 size: 15 residues. The V and J ends lost 2 bases and 5 bases, in that order; junction bases with no gene match: 6. The chain's CDR3 is CASSYPALAGDTQYF. The CDR3 nucleotides read TGTGCCAGCAGTTACCCCGCGCTAGCGGGAGATACGCAGTATTTT.

Only one count was recorded for this clone. The rearrangement links TRBV28 to TRBJ2-7; D gene uncertain. Trimming stripped 6 bases from V and 4 bases from J, with 7 bases between. The CDR3 length is 11 residues. Per germline, CDR1 MDHEN and CDR2 SYDVKM. CDR3 amino acids: CASSQSYEQYF. The DNA of the CDR3 is TGTGCCAGCAGCCAATCATACGAGCAGTACTTC.

The chain is built from TRBV3-1 (or the pseudogene TRBV3-2) and TRBJ1-2; D is unclear. The CDR3 contains 16 residues. Trimming left V 0 bases short and J 0 bases short, with 11 bases between. Germline CDR1 reads LGHDT; CDR2 reads YNNKEL (reference sequence). CDR3 region: CASSQELFSPNYGYTF. The CDR3, as DNA: TGTGCCAGCAGCCAAGAATTGTTCAGTCCTAACTATGGCTACACCTTC.

The chain employs TRBV7-2 and TRBJ2-5; TRBD1 matches 8 bases. This CDR3 comprises 14 residues. Germline V gene lookup returns CDR1 SGHTA and CDR2 FQGNSA. V lost 4 bases, J lost 5 bases, and 6 bases stayed unmatched. The CDR3 here is CASSWGQEGETQYF. For the CDR3, the DNA is TGTGCCAGCAGCTGGGGACAGGAGGGCGAGACCCAGTACTTC.

The chain uses TRBV18 and TRBJ2-1; 7 nucleotides align to TRBD1. Trimming at V came to 4 bases and at J to 1 base, leaving 4 bases not matched to a gene. Germline V lookup: CDR1 KGHSH, CDR2 LQKENI. The CDR3 has 15 amino acids. The CDR3 region has the DNA TGTGCCAGCTCACACGGGACAGCTTCCTACAATGAGCAGTTCTTC. This gives the protein CASSHGTASYNEQFF.

This sequence joins TRBV10-3 and TRBJ2-7; 11 nucleotides line up with TRBD2. Trimming removed 11 bases from V and 4 bases from J; junction bases left unmatched: 16. This CDR3 region has 16 residues. Germline V gene data show CDR1 as ENHRY and CDR2 as SYGVKD. The CDR3 is CAVRTLSGRAGYEQYF. The CDR3 nucleotides are TGTGCCGTCCGAACACTTAGCGGGAGGGCGGGGTACGAGCAGTACTTC.

The chain carries TRBV29-1 and TRBJ2-5, with 12 bases that match TRBD1. This CDR3 region has 14 residues. V dropped 7 bases and J dropped 7; count of bases not matched to a gene: 10. From germline, CDR1 is SQVTM and CDR2 ANQGSEA. The CDR3 spells CSAQGTGGMGTQYF. The CDR3 nucleotides read TGCAGCGCCCAAGGGACAGGGGGCATGGGGACCCAGTACTTC.